This T cell receptor (beta chain) was sequenced for a study of response to subunit inactivated influenza vaccine (dated by TCRdb to about 2018). General notes on the study: The study used deep quantitative T cell receptor repertoire profiling to track responses to a trivalent subunit inactivated influenza vaccine.

Remarks on this clonotype: Its antigen remains unidentified. The sample holds no much larger clone one base away, and base qualities are not on file.

Study-wide conclusions, independent of this receptor: The authors proposed that each seasonal influenza vaccination may bring in only a limited number of new T cells.

Library generation was performed with RT-PCR. TCRdb names Illumina HiSeq 2500 as the instrument used. TCRdb reanalyzed the raw reads on its own, using fastp at Q25 for trimming and MiXCR for clone calling, and kept in-frame beta chains. Records with the same CDR3 protein are collapsed into one entry carrying the most frequent genes and DNA. For this sample there are 400,000 to 550,000 distinct CDR3 sequences; about 25% appear just once. Clones ranked in the top ten supply approximately 2% of the sample. From cysteine to phenylalanine, the CDR3 is 14 amino acids long. The retained sequence is limited to the CDR3, 42 bases, with the frame set at the first base. V was cut back by 4 bases and J by 4 bases, leaving a gap of 11 bases between them. The germline V gene yields MNHNS for CDR1 and SASEGT for CDR2.

Sequencing was performed on CD4+ T cells sorted from PBMCs, taken roughly 5 days after vaccination. The V and J genes are TRBV6-1 and TRBJ1-5, with a weak D call of TRBD1 (6 bases match). The sequence came from a man aged 50 to 60 who received an inactivated influenza vaccine. Donor details come from another sample of the same person, matched by shared clones. The CDR3 in this case is CASSGRGNNQPQHF. The bases read TGTGCCAGCAGTGGCAGGGGTAATAATCAGCCCCAGCATTTT.